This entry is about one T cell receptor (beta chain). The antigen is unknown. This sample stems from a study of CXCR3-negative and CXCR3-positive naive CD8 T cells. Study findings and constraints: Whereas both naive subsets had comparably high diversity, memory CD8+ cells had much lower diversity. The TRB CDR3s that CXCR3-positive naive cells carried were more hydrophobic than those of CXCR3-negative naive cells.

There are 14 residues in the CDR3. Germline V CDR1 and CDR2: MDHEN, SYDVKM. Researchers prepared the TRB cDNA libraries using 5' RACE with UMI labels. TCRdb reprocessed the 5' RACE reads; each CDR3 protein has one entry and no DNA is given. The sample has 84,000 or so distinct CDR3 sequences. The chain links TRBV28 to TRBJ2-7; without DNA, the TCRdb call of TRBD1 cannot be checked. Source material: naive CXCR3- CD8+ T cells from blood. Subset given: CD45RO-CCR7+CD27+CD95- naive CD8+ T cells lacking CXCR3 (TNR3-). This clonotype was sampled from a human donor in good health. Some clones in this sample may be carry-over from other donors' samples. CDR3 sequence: CASSLRQGAGEQYF.